This is a list of T cell receptor beta chains from one sample in a study of identical twins. TCRdb passed the 5' RACE reads through MiXCR, listing each CDR3 protein once. This table holds a few hundred thousand distinct CDR3 sequences, 15% to 20% found once. The sequencing input was naive T cells sorted from blood. The receptor set was obtained from a man aged 45-60 years in good health. Both conserved end residues are part of each CDR3. Fields, in order: J gene, clone size, V gene, D gene, CDR3 DNA, CDR3 protein. D genes are given only for firm matches. A clone size is listed for some rows: how often the clone was seen (once, few, many), or a class if it is expanded.

TRBJ1-4 | NA | TRBV6-1 | NA | TGTGCCAGCAGTGAAGCGGGGGGTAATGAAAAACTGTTTTTT | CASSEAGGNEKLFF
TRBJ2-1 | few | TRBV12-3/TRBV12-4 | NA | TGTGCCAGCAGTTTAGCGTTTGCTGAGCAGTTCTTC | CASSLAFAEQFF
TRBJ2-3 | many | TRBV5-6 | NA | TGTGCCAGCAGCTTGGGTCTGACGAGCACAGATACGCAGTATTTT | CASSLGLTSTDTQYF
TRBJ2-7 | many | TRBV10-3 | NA | TGTGCCATCAGTGACCCCTACGAGCAGTACTTC | CAISDPYEQYF
TRBJ2-6 | few | TRBV12-3/TRBV12-4 | TRBD1 | TGTGCCAGCAGTCCCCGACAGGGGGCGCGAGGGGCCAACGTCCTGACTTTC | CASSPRQGARGANVLTF
TRBJ2-3 | few | TRBV20-1 | TRBD2 | TGCAGTGCTCGCCTACTAGCGGGGTACACAGATACGCAGTATTTT | CSARLLAGYTDTQYF
TRBJ1-6 | NA | TRBV15 | TRBD1 | TGTGCCACCAGCAGAGATCGAAGGACAGGGCTCCACTTT | CATSRDRRTGLHF
TRBJ1-1 | few | TRBV29-1 | NA | TGCAGGGGCCTACCAGGGTACACTGAAGCTTTCTTT | CRGLPGYTEAFF
TRBJ2-1 | NA | TRBV6-1 | NA | TGTGCCAGCAGTAAGGGGGGCGCGTCCTACAATGAGCAGTTCTTC | CASSKGGASYNEQFF
TRBJ2-3 | many | TRBV10-3 | NA | TGTGCCATCAGTGTTGACTCCCTCGGCACAGATACGCAGTATTTT | CAISVDSLGTDTQYF
TRBJ2-7 | NA | TRBV5-6 | NA | TGTGCCAGCAGCTTGGGTCAGGGCAACTACGAGCAGTACTTC | CASSLGQGNYEQYF
TRBJ2-7 | many | TRBV11-2 | TRBD1 | TGTGCCAGCAGCCTAAAGTCCGGGACAGCCGAGCAGTACTTC | CASSLKSGTAEQYF
TRBJ2-2 | few | TRBV4-3 | NA | TGCGCCAGCAGCCACCGGACTTTCGCGAACACCGGGGAGCTGTTTTTT | CASSHRTFANTGELFF
TRBJ2-5 | many | TRBV7-8 | TRBD2 | TGTGCCAGCAGTTCTAGCGGGAGAGCAAACCAAGAGACCCAGTACTTC | CASSSSGRANQETQYF
TRBJ2-2 | many | TRBV12-3/TRBV12-4 | TRBD2 | TGTGCCAGCAGTCCCGGGGGGGGCCAATACACGAACACCGGGGAGCTGTTTTTT | CASSPGGGQYTNTGELFF
TRBJ2-5 | many | TRBV14 | NA | TGTGCCAGCAGCCCTTGGACTGCTTCGGCCTTCACCGAGACCCAGTACTTC | CASSPWTASAFTETQYF
TRBJ1-1 | NA | TRBV6-2/TRBV6-3 | NA | TGTGCCAGCAGTTACTCGATTGGAGAAGCTTTCTTT | CASSYSIGEAFF
TRBJ2-1 | NA | TRBV24-1 | TRBD1 | TGTGCCACCAGTGATCGGGCCGGGACAGGGTACAATGAGCAGTTCTTC | CATSDRAGTGYNEQFF
TRBJ2-7 | NA | TRBV20-1 | TRBD2 | TGCAGTGCCAAGCAATGGACTAGCTCCTACGAGCAGTACTTC | CSAKQWTSSYEQYF
TRBJ1-1 | few | TRBV10-2 | NA | TGCGCCAGCAGTGAGGGGCTCGGCACTGAAGCTTTCTTT | CASSEGLGTEAFF
TRBJ2-2 | few | TRBV10-3 | TRBD2 | TGTGCCATCAGTGGACGTAGCGGGGTCACCGGGGAGCTGTTTTTT | CAISGRSGVTGELFF
TRBJ1-2 | NA | TRBV6-5 | NA | TGTGCCAGCAGTTACCCATCAGGGGTCGGGTATGGCTACACCTTC | CASSYPSGVGYGYTF
TRBJ1-1 | NA | TRBV6-1 | NA | TGTGCCAGCAGTGAAGGGACCCCTAGGGCTGAAGCTTTCTTT | CASSEGTPRAEAFF
TRBJ2-1 | few | TRBV27 | TRBD2 | TGTGCCAGCAGTTTAACTAGCGGGGGGTCCGAGCAGTTCTTC | CASSLTSGGSEQFF
TRBJ1-2 | few | TRBV4-3 | NA | TGCGCCAGCAGCCAAGATGTAGGGAGGGGTGGCTACCCCTTC | CASSQDVGRGGYPF
TRBJ1-5 | few | TRBV12-3/TRBV12-4 | NA | TGTGCCAGCAGTTTGGACAGAGGGCAGCCCCAGCATTTT | CASSLDRGQPQHF